The 26 T cell receptor beta chains below come from one sample, sequenced in a study of blood T cell repertoires in COVID-19. The repertoire was sequenced with immunoSEQ multiplex PCR; TCRdb's copy has only in-frame clones and lacks some. The table shows about 300,000 clones, with approximately 84% occurring only once. Sequencing used PBMCs or T cells enriched from blood (not recorded which). The origin of the receptors is a man aged 25 to 40 who had recovered from COVID-19.

This chain joins TRBV30 and TRBJ2-3; a possible D gene is TRBD2 (6 bases). The CDR3 consists of 17 residues. The germline V gene encodes CDR1 GTSNPN and CDR2 SVGIG (reference sequence). CDR3 loop: CAHDSGSRWPPTGTQYF. The CDR3 bases are TGTGCTCATGACTCCGGGAGCCGGTGGCCCCCCACCGGTACGCAGTATTTT.

The V gene is TRBV5-3, the J gene TRBJ2-2; 13 nucleotides align to TRBD2. TRBV5-3 is an ORF, and what it does is uncertain. V gave up 9 bases and J gave up 5 bases; unmatched junction bases: 7. CDR3 size: 15 residues. The CDR3 is CAKPGTSGITGELFF. The CDR3 DNA is TGTGCCAAACCCGGGACTAGCGGGATTACCGGGGAGCTGTTTTTT.

The chain joins TRBV18 to TRBJ2-5; no clear D gene. This CDR3 is 14 amino acids long. Per germline, CDR1 KGHSH and CDR2 LQKENI. The germline V and J ends were trimmed by 3 bases and 8 bases, with 16 bases remaining between them. The CDR3 spells CASSPPAASGTQYF. As DNA, the CDR3 is TGTGCCAGCTCACCTCCGGCTGCATCGGGTACCCAGTACTTC.

This chain joins TRBV7-2 and TRBJ2-5; D call uncertain. The germline V and J ends were trimmed by 5 bases and 5 bases, with 15 bases remaining between them. The germline V gene has CDR1 SGHTA and CDR2 FQGNSA. The CDR3 spans 14 residues. Written as DNA, the CDR3 is TGTGCCAGCAGCCCCATCCGCGCTCGGGAGACCCAGTACTTC. It specifies CASSPIRARETQYF. Based on the CDR3 plus reference TRBV7-2 and TRBJ2-5, the full variable domain is GAGVSQSPSNKVTEKGKDVELRCDPISGHTALYWYRQSLGQGLEFLIYFQGNSAPDKSGLPSDRFSAERTGGSVSTLTIQRTQQEDSAVYLCASSPIRARETQYFGPGTRLLVL.

The rearrangement uses TRBV9 and TRBJ2-7; 8 bases fit TRBD2. Trimming at V came to 3 bases and at J to 3 bases, leaving 5 bases not matched to a gene. CDR1 SGDLS and CDR2 YYNGEE come from the germline V gene. The CDR3 sequence is 14 residues long. The CDR3 protein is CASSARTSSYEQYF. In DNA form, the CDR3 reads TGTGCCAGCAGCGCCCGGACTAGCAGCTACGAGCAGTACTTC.

There are a few counts of this clone. Different DNA sequences within this sample yield the same CDR3. The chain has TRBV11-2 and TRBJ1-1; possible D gene TRBD1, 6 bases. CDR3 length: 15 residues. Per germline, CDR1 SGHAT and CDR2 FQNNGV. V lost 1 base and J lost 4, with 13 bases in between. CDR3 in DNA: TGTGCCAGCAGCTTAGTTGCAGGGGCGGGCACTGAAGCTTTCTTT. Its translation is CASSLVAGAGTEAFF.

The genes are TRBV10-1 and TRBJ2-2; 10 positions agree with TRBD2. V dropped 7 bases and J dropped 6; count of bases not matched to a gene: 11. This CDR3 contains 16 residues. Germline V gene lookup returns CDR1 WNHNN and CDR2 SYGVQD (reference sequence). The CDR3 DNA is TGCGCCAGCACCTCAAGCGGGCTAGCGGGAGCCGGGGAGCTGTTTTTT. Translating it yields CASTSSGLAGAGELFF.

This chain joins TRBV5-4 and TRBJ2-6; tentatively, D is TRBD2 (5 bases). The CDR3 runs to 14 residues. The V gene's germline CDR1 is SGHNT and CDR2 YYREEE (reference sequence). Deletions cut 4 bases from V and 1 base from J, with 6 bases between. CDR3: CASSRESGANVLTF. The CDR3 DNA follows: TGTGCCAGCAGCCGGGAATCTGGGGCCAACGTCCTGACTTTC. The whole variable domain, remainder taken from reference TRBV5-4 and TRBJ2-6, is ETGVTQSPTHLIKTRGQQVTLRCSSQSGHNTVSWYQQALGQGPQFIFQYYREEENGRGNFPPRFSGLQFPNYSSELNVNALELDDSALYLCASSRESGANVLTFGAGSRLTVL.

This chain connects TRBV27 to TRBJ2-5; the D is unclear. This CDR3 region has 13 residues. V was trimmed by 2 bases and J by 5 bases, leaving 9 bases between them. From germline, CDR1 is MNHEY and CDR2 SMNVEV (reference sequence). The CDR3 is CASSLGRPETQYF. CDR3 nucleotide sequence: TGTGCCAGCAGTTTAGGCCGTCCGGAGACCCAGTACTTC.

The chain links TRBV5-1 to TRBJ1-6; D is undetermined. The CDR3 has 14 residues. Trimming took off 0 bases at V and 8 bases at J, with 9 bases between the two ends. CDR1 and CDR2 from the germline V gene are SGHRS and YFSETQ. The CDR3 loop is CASSLGIRYSPLHF. The DNA of the CDR3 is TGCGCCAGCAGCTTGGGAATCCGGTATTCACCCCTCCACTTT.

J is TRBJ1-2 and V is TRBV6-2 or TRBV6-3; 8 bases match TRBD1. The CDR3 extends over 14 amino acids. Germline V lookup: CDR1 MNHEY, CDR2 SVGEGT. Trimming at V came to 5 bases and at J to 4 bases, leaving 6 bases not matched to a gene. The CDR3 bases are TGTGCCAGCAGTGCGTCCGGGACAGGCTATGGCTACACCTTC. It specifies CASSASGTGYGYTF.

The chain uses TRBV5-1 and TRBJ2-5; D might be TRBD2 (6 bases). V shed 0 bases and J shed 3 bases, with 12 bases lying between them. Germline lookup yields CDR1 SGHRS and CDR2 YFSETQ. The CDR3 totals 15 residues. The CDR3 DNA follows: TGCGCCAGCAGCTTGGAGGAGGGTCGAAAAGAGACCCAGTACTTC. This codes for CASSLEEGRKETQYF.

This clone has only one observation. V gene TRBV19 combines with J gene TRBJ1-5; maybe TRBD1 (5 bases). Trimming took 0 bases from V and 6 from J, leaving 6 bases between them. The CDR3 runs 13 residues. CDR1 is LNHDA and CDR2 is SQIVND in the germline V gene (reference sequence). As DNA, the CDR3 is TGTGCCAGTAGTATAGATAGGGGTCAGCCCCAGCATTTT. Translated: CASSIDRGQPQHF.

This rearrangement joins TRBV13 to TRBJ1-5, with 8 bases identical to TRBD1. Trimming at V came to 2 bases and at J to 6 bases, leaving 12 bases not matched to a gene. Germline CDR1 and CDR2: PRHDT and FYEKMQ (reference sequence). This CDR3 has 17 amino acids. The DNA of the CDR3 is TGTGCCAGCAGCTTAAGTGTTGGTCCAGGGGGCCCTCAGCCCCAGCATTTT. This translates into CASSLSVGPGGPQPQHF.

J is TRBJ2-5 and V is TRBV19, with 8 bases aligning to TRBD1. This CDR3 contains 13 residues. Germline CDR1 is LNHDA and CDR2 is SQIVND (reference sequence). J gave up 5 bases and V 6 bases, and 5 bases lay outside the gene matches. The CDR3 sequence is CASRDRVWETQYF. In nucleotides, the CDR3 is TGTGCCAGTAGGGACAGGGTATGGGAGACCCAGTACTTC. Full variable domain (missing parts from reference TRBV19 and TRBJ2-5): DGGITQSPKYLFRKEGQNVTLSCEQNLNHDAMYWYRQDPGQGLRLIYYSQIVNDFQKGDIAEGYSVSREKKESFPLTVTSAQKNPTAFYLCASRDRVWETQYFGPGTRLLVL.

CDR3 nucleotides: TGTGCCAGCAGCTACGGGACAGGTTTTGGCTACACCTTC. Protein: CASSYGTGFGYTF. The rearrangement links TRBV13 to TRBJ1-2, with 8 nucleotides matching TRBD1. V shed 4 bases, J shed 7 bases, and the junction held 5 bases outside the gene matches. CDR1 PRHDT and CDR2 FYEKMQ come from the germline V gene (reference sequence). The CDR3 covers 13 residues.

The genes are TRBV24-1 and TRBJ1-2; maybe TRBD1 (5 bases). The CDR3 contains 13 residues. Trimming removed 5 bases from V and 4 bases from J, with 10 bases in between. Germline CDR1 KGHDR, CDR2 SFDVKD. CDR3 coding DNA: TGTGCCACCAGTGGGGGCGGTGGCTATGGCTACACCTTC. Protein product: CATSGGGGYGYTF.

This clone was detected once. The genes are TRBV5-1 and TRBJ2-6; 12 bases match TRBD2. The junction had 10 bases not matched to a gene; V was cut back by 3 bases and J by 0 bases. The CDR3 contains 20 residues. Looked up from germline, CDR1 is SGHRS and CDR2 is YFSETQ. The CDR3 coding sequence is TGCGCCAGCAGCTCCTACCTCACTAGCGGGGGGTACTCTGGGGCCAACGTCCTGACTTTC. This gives the protein CASSSYLTSGGYSGANVLTF.

Concerning this clone itself: This could be a read error, since a much larger clone is one nucleotide away. The chain uses TRBV4-2 and TRBJ2-5; 10 positions match TRBD2. The germline V gene has CDR1 LGHNA and CDR2 YNFKEQ. The CDR3 spans 15 residues. J was trimmed by 1 base and V by 3 bases; bases with no gene match: 2. CDR3 bases: TGTGCCAGCAGCCACGAGCGGGGGGGCCAAGAGACCCAGTACTTC. Translating gives CASSHERGGQETQYF.

The V and J genes are TRBV7-2 and TRBJ1-1, with 8 positions matching TRBD1. Germline lookup yields CDR1 SGHTA and CDR2 FQGNSA. After removal of 3 bases from V and 5 bases from J, the junction contained 8 bases not matched to a gene. This CDR3 is built from 15 residues. The CDR3 sequence is CASSFGGTGRTEAFF. The CDR3 DNA follows: TGTGCCAGCAGCTTTGGGGGGACAGGCCGGACTGAAGCTTTCTTT.

The CDR3 nucleotides are TGCGCCAGCAGCTTTGGGACACCCCCTCGGTACGAGCAGTACTTC. It specifies CASSFGTPPRYEQYF. The chain is built from TRBV5-1 and TRBJ2-7; D might be TRBD1 (6 bases). Germline CDR1 is SGHRS and CDR2 is YFSETQ. V lost 2 bases, J lost 4 bases, and 16 bases lay in between. CDR3 length: 15 residues.

The chain links TRBV6-1 to TRBJ2-7; no clear D gene. Germline V gene lookup returns CDR1 MNHNS and CDR2 SASEGT. The V gene lost 2 bases and the J gene lost 3 bases, with 8 bases spanning the gap. The CDR3 runs 13 residues. The CDR3 reads CASSERQFYEQYF. As DNA, the CDR3 is TGTGCCAGCAGTGAACGTCAGTTCTACGAGCAGTACTTC.

The genes are TRBV5-1 and TRBJ2-7, with 9 bases lining up with TRBD1. The ends lost 0 bases at V and 5 bases at J; junction bases unmatched: 9. The CDR3 is 16 residues long. CDR1 SGHRS and CDR2 YFSETQ come from the germline V gene. For the CDR3, the DNA is TGCGCCAGCAGCTTGGCTACAGGGGGCGCATTCGACGAGCAGTACTTC. Its translation: CASSLATGGAFDEQYF.

This clone came up a few times. The V call is TRBV10-1, the J call TRBJ2-5; D is unresolved. V gave up 0 bases and J gave up 1 base, with 9 bases separating them. CDR1 is WNHNN, CDR2 SYGVQD, per germline (reference sequence). This CDR3 spans 15 amino acids. Here the CDR3 reads CASSESVGPQETQYF. CDR3 DNA: TGCGCCAGCAGTGAGTCGGTGGGCCCCCAAGAGACCCAGTACTTC.

The rearrangement links TRBV27 to TRBJ1-4, with D perhaps matching TRBD1 (5 bases). The germline CDR1 and CDR2 sequences are MNHEY and SMNVEV (reference sequence). This CDR3 is 21 amino acids long. V was shortened by 2 bases and J by 0 bases, with 25 bases between the two germline ends. Here the CDR3 DNA reads TGTGCCAGCAGTTTACCTCCCTTACGATCCTCTTGCAGGGCAACTAATGAAAAACTGTTTTTT. Protein sequence: CASSLPPLRSSCRATNEKLFF.

The rearrangement links TRBV29-1 to TRBJ2-7; maybe TRBD2 (5 bases). Looked up from germline, CDR1 is SQVTM and CDR2 is ANQGSEA. V was pared by 4 bases and J by 0 bases, with 7 bases between. The CDR3 totals 12 residues. The CDR3 reads CSVVGSSYEQYF. CDR3 nucleotides: TGCAGCGTTGTGGGGAGCTCCTACGAGCAGTACTTC.